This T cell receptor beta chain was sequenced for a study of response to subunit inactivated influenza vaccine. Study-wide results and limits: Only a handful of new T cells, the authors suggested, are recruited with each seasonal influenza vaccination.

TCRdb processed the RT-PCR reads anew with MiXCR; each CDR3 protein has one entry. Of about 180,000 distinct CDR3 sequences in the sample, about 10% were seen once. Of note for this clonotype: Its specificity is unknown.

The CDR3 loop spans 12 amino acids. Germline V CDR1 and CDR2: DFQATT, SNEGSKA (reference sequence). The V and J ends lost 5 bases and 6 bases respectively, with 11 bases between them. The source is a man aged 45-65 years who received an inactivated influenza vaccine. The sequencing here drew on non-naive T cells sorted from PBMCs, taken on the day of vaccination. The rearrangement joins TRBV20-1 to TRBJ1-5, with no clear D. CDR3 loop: CSAGQFGQPQHF. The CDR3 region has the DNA TGCAGTGCTGGCCAGTTCGGTCAGCCCCAGCATTTT.